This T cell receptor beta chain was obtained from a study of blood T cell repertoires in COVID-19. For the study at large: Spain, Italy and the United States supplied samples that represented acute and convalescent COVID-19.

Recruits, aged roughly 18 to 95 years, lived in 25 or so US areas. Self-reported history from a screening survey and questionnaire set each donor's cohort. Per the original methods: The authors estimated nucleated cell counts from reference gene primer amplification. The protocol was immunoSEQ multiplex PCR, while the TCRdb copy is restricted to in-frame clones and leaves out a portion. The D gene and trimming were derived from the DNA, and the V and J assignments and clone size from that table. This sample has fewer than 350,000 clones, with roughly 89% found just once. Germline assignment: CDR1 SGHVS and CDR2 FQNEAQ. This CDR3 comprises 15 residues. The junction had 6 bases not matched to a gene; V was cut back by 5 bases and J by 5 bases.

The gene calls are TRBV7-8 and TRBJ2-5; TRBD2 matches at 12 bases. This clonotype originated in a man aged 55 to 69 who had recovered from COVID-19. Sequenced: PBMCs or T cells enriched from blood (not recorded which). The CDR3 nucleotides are TGTGCCAGCAGCCCGCGTCTAGCGGGGGGGGAGACCCAGTACTTC. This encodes CASSPRLAGGETQYF.